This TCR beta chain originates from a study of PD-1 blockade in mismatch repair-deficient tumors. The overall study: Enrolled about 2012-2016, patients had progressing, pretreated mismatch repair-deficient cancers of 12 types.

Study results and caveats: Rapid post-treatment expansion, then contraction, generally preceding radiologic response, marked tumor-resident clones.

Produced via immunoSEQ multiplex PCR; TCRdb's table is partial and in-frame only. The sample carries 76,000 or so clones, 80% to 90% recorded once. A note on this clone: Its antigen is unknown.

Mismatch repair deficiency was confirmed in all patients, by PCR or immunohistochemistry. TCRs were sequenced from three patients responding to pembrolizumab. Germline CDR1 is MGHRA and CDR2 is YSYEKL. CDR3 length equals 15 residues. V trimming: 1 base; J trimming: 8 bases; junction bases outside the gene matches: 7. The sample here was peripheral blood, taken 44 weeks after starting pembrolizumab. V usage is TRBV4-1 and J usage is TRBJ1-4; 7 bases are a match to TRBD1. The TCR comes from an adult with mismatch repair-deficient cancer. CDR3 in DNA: TGCGCCAGCAGCCAAGTCGAAGGGGGCTGGGAAAAACTGTTTTTT. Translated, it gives CASSQVEGGWEKLFF.